This T cell receptor (beta chain) was retrieved from a study of T cell responses to AZD1222 COVID-19 vaccine (dated by TCRdb to 2020 to 2022). Background for the entire study: Because spike-specific TCR depth and breadth did not differ between the two schedules, AZD1222 recipients who got a second dose at roughly 4 weeks were pooled with those who got a second dose at roughly 12 weeks. A total of around 240 trial participants underwent TCR sequencing, of whom 200 to 220 had received two doses of AZD1222 and 26 had received two doses of the MenACWY control vaccine. Trial participants were enrolled into age subgroups of 18-55, 56-69 and 70-plus years, which contained around 150, 28 and 57 TCR-sequenced participants, respectively. What the authors observed across the whole study: After two AZD1222 doses, both the breadth and the depth of spike-specific TCRs were significantly higher than at day 0 and than in MenACWY recipients. Most participants were white British and females outnumbered males, and the authors suggested that clonal diversity may have been underestimated. In the small 56-69-year group, the increase in depth fell short of significance, most likely because of low power. Reportedly, almost half of the unique spike-specific TCRs recognized epitopes lying outside the regions that are mutated in the B.1.351 and B.1.1.7 variants. Only five or six AZD1222 recipients were SARS-CoV-2 seropositive at baseline, limiting conclusions about previously exposed vaccinees. Because no samples from the day 14 peak response were available, repertoires could be characterized only after the peak T cell response. The vaccine-associated CD4 TCRs covered the entire spike protein, and the dominant responses fell in regions 160-218 and 743-854.

The time point label here, explained by the study, means: baseline before first vaccination. Samples from vaccinated people were obtained from the UK trials COV001 and COV002, which included a single-blind randomized controlled phase 2/3 trial of AZD1222 (ChAdOx1 nCoV-19) in healthy adults. For TCRbeta chain sequencing, PBMC samples were collected from trial participants at day 0 and at day 28 after the second dose. The CDR3 regions of human TCRbeta chains were subjected to immunosequencing. In the paper's pipeline: TCRs in the repertoires were compared against a reference library of SARS-CoV-2-specific TCRs that had been generated with the MIRA antigen-specificity platform. Breadth was defined as the fraction of unique TCRs that were SARS-CoV-2-associated, and depth was defined as the fraction of total T cells that were SARS-CoV-2-associated. Using the MIRA data, each spike-specific TCR was mapped to the spike region that the TCR reacts to and placed in a CD4 or CD8 class. Log10-transformed breadth and depth values were compared by one-way ANOVA with Sidak's multiple comparisons tests. Drawn from immuneACCESS, this table holds only the in-frame rearrangements with V and J called that TCRdb kept. Clones are partly lost; checked studies trace under half to an unresolved V gene and leave the rest unexplained. V, J and clone size derive from that table, while D and trimming were established from the DNA sequence. Counted in this sample were about 120,000 clones; just over 90% of them appeared once. Roughly 4.7% of the sample is held by the ten biggest clonotypes.

Counted from cysteine to phenylalanine, this CDR3 has 15 amino acids. Just CDR3 DNA is preserved here, 45 bases in frame from base 1. The germline ends are 15 bases apart after V is trimmed by 3 bases and J by 3 bases. From the germline V gene, CDR1 is SGHTA and CDR2 is FQGTGA. Comments on this clone: It has no known antigen specificity. No quality values exist for individual bases; no much larger clone is one base distant.

The sample consisted of peripheral blood, taken on day 0 of AZD1222 vaccination. The source is an adult in good health. This sequence uses TRBV7-3 and TRBJ2-7; TRBD2 is a weak D gene call, 6 bases matching. DNA sequence: TGTGCCAGCAGCTTGGAGGGCCCCTTGGTCTACGAGCAGTACTTC. This gives the protein CASSLEGPLVYEQYF.